This T cell receptor beta chain was recovered during a study of EBV T-cell therapy then PD-1 blockade in nasopharyngeal carcinoma. TCRdb's table, derived via immunoSEQ multiplex PCR, lists solely in-frame clones and lacks some. The data contain about 23,000 clones, over 70% of them singletons. A word on this clone: What it binds is not known.

Germline lookup yields CDR1 MGHRA and CDR2 YSYEKL. The CDR3 is 15 residues long. V gave up 0 bases and J gave up 7 bases; unmatched junction bases: 5. Regarding treatment: AdE1-LMPpoly-expanded autologous EBV-specific T-cell therapy followed by anti-PD-1 nivolumab. This receptor was obtained from a man aged 35 to 55 with nasopharyngeal carcinoma. The material was CD8+ T cells from blood, obtained at roughly day 60 from a patient whose treatment included autologous EBV-specific T cells and nivolumab. This chain links TRBV4-1 with TRBJ1-5, with 8 bases fitting TRBD1. CDR3 loop: CASSQDLQGGQPQHF. In DNA, the CDR3 is TGCGCCAGCAGCCAAGATTTACAGGGGGGGCAGCCCCAGCATTTT.